This T cell receptor beta chain was profiled in a study of T cells after yellow fever vaccination. As to this clonotype: The antigen is undetermined.

Conversion of TCR transcripts into cDNA relied on 5'RACE template switching, which added a universal primer site and UMIs. MiXCR, run by TCRdb on the 5' RACE reads, gives a single entry per CDR3 protein. The sample shows roughly 500,000 distinct CDR3 sequences, less than 20% of them seen only once. V was clipped by 4 bases and J by 7 bases; unmatched bases: 6. Germline V gene sequence: CDR1 SGHRS, CDR2 YFSETQ. The CDR3 runs to 14 residues. Findings of the study overall: A small proportion of clonotypes was detected in both the CD4 and CD8 compartments. A secondary response was less intense yet reached its peak sooner, at day 5 versus 15. Most clones from primary vaccination resurfaced after the booster (around 95% CD4, less than 90% CD8).

Sequenced material: PBMCs, taken 15 days after the yellow fever booster vaccination. The chain joins TRBV5-1 to TRBJ2-2; the match to TRBD2 covers 8 bases. This clonotype was obtained from a man aged 25-45 years who received the YFV17D yellow fever vaccine. CDR3 sequence reads: CASSGRTSFGELFF. The DNA of the CDR3 is TGCGCCAGCAGCGGAAGGACTAGCTTCGGGGAGCTGTTTTTT.